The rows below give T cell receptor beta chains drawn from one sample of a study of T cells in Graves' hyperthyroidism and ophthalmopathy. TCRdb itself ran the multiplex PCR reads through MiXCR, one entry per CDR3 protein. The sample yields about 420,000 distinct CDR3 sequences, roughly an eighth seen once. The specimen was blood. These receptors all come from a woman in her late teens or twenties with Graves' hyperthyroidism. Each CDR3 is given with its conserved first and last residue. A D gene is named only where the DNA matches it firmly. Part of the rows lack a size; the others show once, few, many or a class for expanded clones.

TGTGCCAGCAGCTTGGTCCCCCATAATTCACCCCTCCACTTT	CASSLVPHNSPLHF	TRBJ1-6	-	TRBV7-2	-
TGTGCCAGCAGTCAAATCCCTAACATTCAGTACTTC	CASSQIPNIQYF	TRBJ2-4	-	TRBV2	few
TGTGCCAGCAGTTCCTTACTAGCGGGAGGCCCCTACGAGCAGTACTTC	CASSSLLAGGPYEQYF	TRBJ2-7	TRBD2	TRBV27	many
TGCAGTGCTAGAGATCCGGGGGGAAAAGAGACCCAGTACTTC	CSARDPGGKETQYF	TRBJ2-5	TRBD2	TRBV20-1	many
TGTGCCAGCAGCGCGGCCTCGACAGGGAATAATTCACCCCTCCACTTT	CASSAASTGNNSPLHF	TRBJ1-6	TRBD1	TRBV9	-
TGTGCCTGGAGTGTACTCCCTCCTAGCCCCGGGGAGCTGTTTTTT	CAWSVLPPSPGELFF	TRBJ2-2	-	TRBV30	many
TGTGCCAGCAGTATCCAACAGGGGACTAATGAAAAACTGTTTTTT	CASSIQQGTNEKLFF	TRBJ1-4	TRBD1	TRBV27	-
TGCAGTGCTTCCAGCGGGAGGGTGTACGAGCAGTACTTC	CSASSGRVYEQYF	TRBJ2-7	TRBD2	TRBV20-1	-
TGCAGTGCTGAACAGGGCTACGAGCAGTACTTC	CSAEQGYEQYF	TRBJ2-7	-	TRBV20-1	many
TGTGCCAGCAGCCAAGCTCTGGGACAGGGGTCCTACGAGCAGTACTTC	CASSQALGQGSYEQYF	TRBJ2-7	TRBD1	TRBV4-2	-
TGCAGTGCTAGAGATTTCGTGGGAGGGGGGTCCGGGGAGCTGTTTTTT	CSARDFVGGGSGELFF	TRBJ2-2	-	TRBV20-1	few
TGTGCCAGCAGCCAAGCCCGACAGAACACTGAAGCTTTCTTT	CASSQARQNTEAFF	TRBJ1-1	-	TRBV3-1	many
TGTGCCAGCAGTGAATATAGCTACGAGCAGTACTTC	CASSEYSYEQYF	TRBJ2-7	-	TRBV2	many
TGTGCCAGCAGCCTTGGAGCAGGGCAGAACACTGAAGCTTTCTTT	CASSLGAGQNTEAFF	TRBJ1-1	-	TRBV6-2/TRBV6-3	many
TGCGCCAGCAGCTTGGCCCGGGACAGTAACACAGATACGCAGTATTTT	CASSLARDSNTDTQYF	TRBJ2-3	TRBD1	TRBV5-1	many
TGTGCCAGCAGCCTCGGGCCCTGGGTATCATCGTATGGCTACACCTTC	CASSLGPWVSSYGYTF	TRBJ1-2	-	TRBV11-2	many
TGTGCCAGCAGTTTCCGGGGACTATACAATGAGCAGTTCTTC	CASSFRGLYNEQFF	TRBJ2-1	TRBD2	TRBV28	many
TGTGCCAGCAGCTCTCGACAGGGTCTCGGTAATGAAGGCTACACCTTC	CASSSRQGLGNEGYTF	TRBJ1-2	TRBD1	TRBV7-3	-
TGTGCCAGCAGCTCAGAAGCCGGAATGAACACTGAAGCTTTCTTT	CASSSEAGMNTEAFF	TRBJ1-1	-	TRBV11-2	many
TGCGCCAGCTGGGATACAGAATCCTACGAGCAGTACTTC	CASWDTESYEQYF	TRBJ2-7	-	TRBV10-2	few
TGTGCCAGCAGCTTAGTCGGGAGGAGCTACGAGCAGTACTTC	CASSLVGRSYEQYF	TRBJ2-7	TRBD2	TRBV7-9	-
TGTGCCAGCAGTACGACAGGTGGAGAGACCCAGTACTTC	CASSTTGGETQYF	TRBJ2-5	-	TRBV27	few